This T cell receptor (beta chain) was documented in a study of technical replicates of blood from several donors. Repertoires were generated with immunoSEQ multiplex PCR, while TCRdb's copy carries only in-frame clones and drops some. The repertoire consists of 70,000 to 75,000 clones, with just under 95% occurring once and the leading ten covering 0.25%. This receptor was obtained from a human donor in good health. The sample was T cells isolated from PBMCs.

The CDR3 protein is CASSDDTLIVNQPQHF. The CDR3, as DNA: TGTGCCAGCAGTGATGACACCCTGATTGTCAATCAGCCCCAGCATTTT. The chain is built from TRBV2 and TRBJ1-5; D uncertain. Trimming cost V 3 bases and J 3 bases, with 15 bases left between them. The CDR3 totals 16 residues. Germline V gene sequence: CDR1 SNHLY, CDR2 FYNNEI.